This T cell receptor beta chain originates from a study of response to subunit inactivated influenza vaccine. General study points: That few new T cells are recruited by each seasonal influenza vaccination was the authors' suggestion.

To note about this clonotype: What it binds is not known.

Germline CDR1 is SGHNT and CDR2 is YYREEE (reference sequence). This CDR3 is 14 amino acids long. Trimming removed 2 bases from V and 5 bases from J; junction bases left unmatched: 2. MiXCR, applied by TCRdb to the RT-PCR reads, yields one record per CDR3 protein. Of about 520,000 distinct CDR3 sequences detected, approximately 7.8% appear once; the ten largest clones hold around 13%. The clonotype comes from a man between 50 and 75 years old who received an inactivated influenza vaccine. This specimen was PBMCs from blood, taken around 2 years after vaccination. V gene TRBV5-4 combines with J gene TRBJ2-3; 10 bases are shared with TRBD2. CDR3 sequence: CASSFSGRKDTQYF. The CDR3 bases are TGTGCCAGCAGCTTTAGCGGGAGGAAAGATACGCAGTATTTT.